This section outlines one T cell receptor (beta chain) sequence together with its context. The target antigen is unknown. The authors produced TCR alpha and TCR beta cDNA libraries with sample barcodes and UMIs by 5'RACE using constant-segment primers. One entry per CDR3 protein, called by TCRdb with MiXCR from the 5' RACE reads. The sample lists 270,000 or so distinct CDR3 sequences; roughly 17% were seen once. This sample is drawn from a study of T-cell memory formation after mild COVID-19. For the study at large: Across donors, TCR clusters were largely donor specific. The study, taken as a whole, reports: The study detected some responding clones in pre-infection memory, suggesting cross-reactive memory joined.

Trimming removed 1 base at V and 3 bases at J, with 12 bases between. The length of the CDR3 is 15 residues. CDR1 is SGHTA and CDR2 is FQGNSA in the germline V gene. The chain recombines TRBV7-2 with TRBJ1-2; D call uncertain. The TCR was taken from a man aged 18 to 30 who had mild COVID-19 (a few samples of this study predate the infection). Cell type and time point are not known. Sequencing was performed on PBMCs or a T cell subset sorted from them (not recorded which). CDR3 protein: CASSLVGSGDYGYTF. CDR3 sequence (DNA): TGTGCCAGCAGCTTAGTCGGGTCAGGCGACTATGGCTACACCTTC.